Below are 19 T cell receptor beta chains sequenced from a single sample in a study of cytomegalovirus exposure and HLA in healthy donors. The PCR ran on 60 Vbeta and 13 Jbeta primers. Measured with immunoSEQ multiplex PCR; TCRdb has only the in-frame clones, and not every one. The repertoire includes hundreds of thousands of clones, around nine tenths of them detected once, and around 2.1% sits in the top ten. Sequencing was performed on PBMCs. The receptors were gathered from a woman aged 18-29 years in good health and CMV-seronegative.

V is TRBV7-3 and J is TRBJ1-1; the match to TRBD1 covers 9 bases. This CDR3 spans 15 amino acids. Losses at the gene ends were 6 bases for V and 5 bases for J; bases not matched to a gene: 10. Germline V gives CDR1 SGHTA, CDR2 FQGTGA. The CDR3 DNA follows: TGTGCCAGCAGTTCGACAGGGGGAAAGGGGACTGAAGCTTTCTTT. Residues: CASSSTGGKGTEAFF.

V is TRBV5-6 and J is TRBJ1-6; 8 nucleotides line up with TRBD1. CDR3 length: 19 residues. The germline V gene encodes CDR1 SGHDT and CDR2 YYEEEE. The V and J ends lost 0 bases and 6 bases, in that order; junction bases with no gene match: 14. CDR3 loop: CASSLEGARGRPGNSPLHF. DNA of the CDR3: TGTGCCAGCAGCTTGGAAGGGGCCAGGGGGCGCCCCGGTAATTCACCCCTCCACTTT.

This clone was recorded once. The V and J genes are TRBV9 and TRBJ1-1; D gene unclear. Germline-derived CDR1 and CDR2 are SGDLS and YYNGEE. Trimming took 0 bases from V and 5 from J, leaving 20 bases between them. The CDR3 is 17 amino acids. CDR3 sequence reads: CASSVAGGSPARTEAFF. The CDR3 nucleotides are TGTGCCAGCAGCGTAGCTGGAGGGAGCCCGGCGAGGACTGAAGCTTTCTTT.

The rearrangement links TRBV4-1 to TRBJ2-5; 9 nucleotides line up with TRBD1. The CDR3 is 17 amino acids. V shed 2 bases and J 4 bases; nucleotides not matched to a gene: 11. Germline V gene lookup returns CDR1 MGHRA and CDR2 YSYEKL. The CDR3 here is CASSQSGQGIIAETQYF. The DNA for the CDR3 is TGCGCCAGCAGCCAATCGGGACAGGGTATTATAGCAGAGACCCAGTACTTC.

The chain is built from TRBV9 and TRBJ2-1, with 8 bases aligning to TRBD2. J gave up 4 bases and V 3 bases, and 12 bases lay outside the gene matches. Germline V gives CDR1 SGDLS, CDR2 YYNGEE. The CDR3 is made up of 17 amino acids. The CDR3 loop reads CASSAMPTAGGYNEQFF. The CDR3 DNA sequence: TGTGCCAGCAGCGCAATGCCTACGGCGGGGGGTTACAATGAGCAGTTCTTC. The full variable domain, in which reference TRBV9 and TRBJ2-1 provide the parts outside the CDR3, is DSGVTQTPKHLITATGQRVTLRCSPRSGDLSVYWYQQSLDQGLQFLIQYYNGEERAKGNILERFSAQQFPDLHSELNLSSLELGDSALYFCASSAMPTAGGYNEQFFGPGTRLTVL.

In DNA, the CDR3 is TGTGCCAGCAGCTTACCTGGCGGGCACCAAGAGACCCAGTACTTC. Translation gives CASSLPGGHQETQYF. The chain carries TRBV7-9 and TRBJ2-5, with a possible D match to TRBD2 (5 bases). The CDR3 has 15 amino acids. V lost 2 bases and J lost 0, with 10 bases in between. CDR1 and CDR2 (germline): SEHNR, FQNEAQ (reference sequence).

V gene TRBV6-5 combines with J gene TRBJ1-1; TRBD1 aligns across 8 bases. The CDR3 has 15 amino acids. The V segment lost 0 bases and the J segment 4 bases; nucleotides outside the gene matches: 4. The germline V gene has CDR1 MNHEY and CDR2 SVGAGI. The CDR3 protein is CASSYSRGLITEAFF. The CDR3 region has the DNA TGTGCCAGCAGTTACTCCAGGGGGCTGATCACTGAAGCTTTCTTT.

As concerns this clone: One junction end disagrees with the germline gene, perhaps due to a read error. As DNA, the CDR3 is TGTGCCAGCAGCCAAGTCGGCCTTCCCCTACGGGGAGCCTACGAGCGGTACTTC. Protein sequence: CASSQVGLPLRGAYERYF. The chain combines TRBV4-2 with TRBJ2-7; D perhaps matches TRBD2 (5 bases). Germline V CDR1 and CDR2: LGHNA, YNFKEQ. The CDR3 has 18 amino acids.

This rearrangement joins TRBV25-1 to TRBJ1-3; 7 bases line up with TRBD1. With V trimmed by 6 bases and J by 1 base, 6 bases remained unmatched. The CDR3 totals 15 residues. The V gene's germline CDR1 is MGHDK and CDR2 SYGVNS. CDR3 sequence reads: CASRGTDSSGNTIYF. The DNA for the CDR3 is TGTGCCAGCAGGGGGACAGATTCATCTGGAAACACCATATATTTT.

The chain combines TRBV27 with TRBJ2-3; a weak D match, TRBD2 (6 bases). The CDR3 is 15 residues long. CDR1 MNHEY and CDR2 SMNVEV come from the germline V gene (reference sequence). V was cut by 3 bases and J by 1 base, with 11 bases left in between. The CDR3 sequence is CASSFVASGTDTQYF. The CDR3 coding sequence is TGTGCCAGCAGTTTTGTGGCTAGCGGCACAGATACGCAGTATTTT.

The chain couples TRBV7-3 to TRBJ2-1; possible D gene TRBD2, 6 bases. CDR1 and CDR2 from the germline V gene are SGHTA and FQGTGA. V was shortened by 5 bases and J by 5 bases, with 25 bases between the two germline ends. CDR3 length: 18 amino acids. The CDR3 loop is CASSPAPRGTSDHNEQFF. CDR3 in DNA: TGTGCCAGCAGCCCTGCCCCCCGCGGGACCAGCGATCACAATGAGCAGTTCTTC.

The chain carries TRBV4-1 and TRBJ1-1, with unresolved D. The CDR3 covers 16 residues. Germline CDR1 and CDR2: MGHRA and YSYEKL. Trimming left V 0 bases short and J 0 bases short, with 11 bases between. The CDR3 bases are TGCGCCAGCAGCCAAGATCAGGCCATTATGAACACTGAAGCTTTCTTT. Amino acids: CASSQDQAIMNTEAFF.

The rearrangement joins TRBV9 to TRBJ1-2, with TRBD1 as a possible D gene (5 bases). CDR3 size: 15 residues. The germline V and J ends were trimmed by 4 bases and 3 bases, with 16 bases remaining between them. Per germline, CDR1 SGDLS and CDR2 YYNGEE. In DNA, the CDR3 is TGTGCCAGCAGCCCAACTAGCAAAGGGGACTATGGCTACACCTTC. Amino acid sequence: CASSPTSKGDYGYTF. Full variable domain (remainder filled in from reference TRBV9 and TRBJ1-2): DSGVTQTPKHLITATGQRVTLRCSPRSGDLSVYWYQQSLDQGLQFLIQYYNGEERAKGNILERFSAQQFPDLHSELNLSSLELGDSALYFCASSPTSKGDYGYTFGSGTRLTVV.

This clone was seen only once. The V and J genes are TRBV19 and TRBJ2-7, with D perhaps TRBD1 (7 bases). V was shortened by 6 bases and J by 3 bases, with 18 bases between the two germline ends. CDR3 size: 15 residues. In germline, CDR1 is LNHDA, CDR2 SQIVND (reference sequence). The CDR3 loop is CASSRRDREVYEQYF. CDR3 sequence (DNA): TGTGCCAGTAGCCGCCGCGACAGGGAGGTCTACGAGCAGTACTTC.

This chain uses TRBV7-9 with TRBJ2-7; possibly TRBD1 for D (6 bases). Trimming cost V 5 bases and J 0 bases, with 17 bases left between them. Germline CDR1 reads SEHNR; CDR2 reads FQNEAQ (reference sequence). The CDR3 runs 16 residues. The CDR3: CASSPTQGYSSYEQYF. CDR3 in DNA: TGTGCCAGCAGCCCAACCCAGGGGTATAGCTCCTACGAGCAGTACTTC.

This sequence joins TRBV29-1 and TRBJ1-2; maybe TRBD1 (5 bases). Germline V lookup: CDR1 SQVTM, CDR2 ANQGSEA. The CDR3 is 15 amino acids. Trimming cost V 0 bases and J 0 bases, with 11 bases left between them. The chain's CDR3 is CSVEDRVVANYGYTF. Here the CDR3 DNA reads TGCAGCGTTGAAGACAGGGTAGTTGCTAACTATGGCTACACCTTC.

The V call is TRBV11-3, the J call TRBJ2-1, with TRBD2 as a possible D gene (5 bases). CDR1 and CDR2 from the germline V gene are SGHNT and YENEEA. V gave up 3 bases and J gave up 9 bases, with 12 bases separating them. The CDR3 runs 13 residues. CDR3 in amino acids: CASSFITRSEQFF. The CDR3 bases are TGTGCCAGCAGCTTCATAACTAGGAGTGAGCAGTTCTTC.

The chain uses TRBV10-3 and TRBJ2-3; 7 bases are a match to TRBD2. Germline loops: CDR1 ENHRY, CDR2 SYGVKD. J gave up 7 bases and V 0 bases, and 13 bases lay outside the gene matches. The CDR3 covers 17 residues. The CDR3 DNA reads TGTGCCATCAGTGAGTCGGAGCGGGGCCTGCCGGGTTATACGCAGTATTTT. Translating gives CAISESERGLPGYTQYF.

This clone was observed a handful of times. CDR3 sequence: CASSEAETGPSKVFF. The CDR3 DNA is TGTGCCAGCAGTGAAGCCGAGACAGGGCCCTCGAAGGTGTTTTTT. This chain joins TRBV2 and TRBJ1-4, with 7 bases fitting TRBD1. CDR1 and CDR2 from the germline V gene are SNHLY and FYNNEI. V was clipped by 0 bases and J by 15 bases; unmatched bases: 13. The CDR3 extends over 15 amino acids. Supplemented by reference TRBV2 and TRBJ1-4, the full variable domain reads EPEVTQTPSHQVTQMGQEVILRCVPISNHLYFYWYRQILGQKVEFLVSFYNNEISEKSEIFDDQFSVERPDGSNFTLKIRSTKLEDSAMYFCASSEAETGPSKVFFGSGTQLSVL.